Below are 14 T cell receptor beta chains sequenced from a single sample in a study of pediatric ulcerative colitis. Libraries were prepared by immunoSEQ multiplex PCR; TCRdb keeps only in-frame clonotypes and omits some of them. The sample records approximately 40,000 clones, 73% being singletons. One to two pinch biopsies were taken from the rectum during colonoscopy. The sequencing input was gut tissue. These receptor sequences come from a boy between 10 and 17 years old with moderate ulcerative colitis.

This sequence joins TRBV7-2 and TRBJ1-3, with 7 bases fitting TRBD1. The CDR3 extends over 17 amino acids. V dropped 1 base and J dropped 1; count of bases not matched to a gene: 7. The germline gives CDR1 SGHTA, CDR2 FQGNSA. The CDR3 DNA sequence: TGTGCCAGCAGCTTAGAGGCAGGGGGGATATCTGGAAACACCATATATTTT. Its protein product is CASSLEAGGISGNTIYF.

V gene TRBV5-6 combines with J gene TRBJ2-5; TRBD2 aligns across 10 bases. This CDR3 contains 15 residues. Looked up from germline, CDR1 is SGHDT and CDR2 is YYEEEE. The J segment lost 6 bases and the V segment lost 3 bases, leaving 8 bases of the junction unmatched. The CDR3 region is CASSSRLAGVQTQYF. CDR3 coding DNA: TGTGCCAGCAGCTCGCGACTAGCGGGTGTGCAGACCCAGTACTTC. The whole variable domain, filled in from reference TRBV5-6 and TRBJ2-5, reads DAGVTQSPTHLIKTRGQQVTLRCSPKSGHDTVSWYQQALGQGPQFIFQYYEEEERQRGNFPDRFSGHQFPNYSSELNVNALLLGDSALYLCASSSRLAGVQTQYFGPGTRLLVL.

The J gene is TRBJ2-1, the V gene TRBV5-1; 7 bases align to TRBD2. CDR1 and CDR2 from the germline V gene are SGHRS and YFSETQ. V lost 1 base to trimming and J lost 7 bases; unmatched junction nucleotides: 8. The CDR3 has 15 residues. Here the CDR3 reads CASSLFDFGGNEQFF. The CDR3 nucleotides are TGCGCCAGCAGCTTGTTCGACTTCGGGGGGAATGAGCAGTTCTTC.

The chain recombines TRBV6-6 with TRBJ1-4, with a weak D call TRBD1 (5 bases). This CDR3 is 14 amino acids long. Looked up from germline, CDR1 is MNHNY and CDR2 is SVGAGI (reference sequence). Trimming shortened V by 5 bases and J by 8 bases, and 15 bases separated the two germline ends. The CDR3 DNA reads as TGTGCCAGCAGTGCATCCGGGGGAGAGGAAAAACTGTTTTTT. Translation gives CASSASGGEEKLFF.

V is TRBV9 and J is TRBJ1-2, with a tentative D call TRBD1 (6 bases). Germline-derived CDR1 and CDR2 are SGDLS and YYNGEE. V lost 1 base, J lost 7 bases, and 14 bases lay in between. The CDR3 loop spans 14 amino acids. The CDR3 sequence: CASSVTGGAGGYTF. The CDR3 DNA sequence: TGTGCCAGCAGCGTAACGGGGGGCGCGGGTGGCTACACCTTC.

This clone was counted once. The junction does not match germline at one end; this may be a read error. The chain employs TRBV10-2 and TRBJ1-3; D may be TRBD1 (5 bases). The CDR3 spans 15 residues. Germline V gene data show CDR1 as WSHSY and CDR2 as SAAADI. In DNA, the CDR3 is TGCGCCAGCCGTGAACCCGAGAGGGGCGGAAACACCATATATTTT. It yields the protein CASREPERGGNTIYF.

This chain connects TRBV5-4 to TRBJ2-1, with 10 bases matching TRBD2. V lost 3 bases to trimming and J lost 8 bases; unmatched junction nucleotides: 8. The V gene's germline CDR1 is SGHNT and CDR2 YYREEE (reference sequence). This CDR3 contains 15 residues. The CDR3 nucleotides are TGTGCCAGCAGCTCAAAGCGGGAGGGAATGGATGAGCAGTTCTTC. As protein: CASSSKREGMDEQFF.

This chain uses TRBV4-3 with TRBJ1-4, with a tentative D call TRBD1 (6 bases). The CDR3 spans 15 residues. Per the germline V gene, CDR1 is LGHNA and CDR2 is YSLEER. The germline V and J ends were trimmed by 4 bases and 4 bases, with 13 bases remaining between them. DNA of the CDR3: TGCGCCAGCAGCCGATCAGGGGCCCTTAATGAAAAACTGTTTTTT. It is translated as CASSRSGALNEKLFF.

The gene calls are TRBV11-2 and TRBJ2-5; no reliable D call. The CDR3 runs 11 residues. Per germline, CDR1 SGHAT and CDR2 FQNNGV. The germline V and J ends were trimmed by 7 bases and 5 bases, with 8 bases remaining between them. This CDR3 is CASTPAETQYF. The DNA for the CDR3 is TGTGCCAGCACCCCGGCGGAGACCCAGTACTTC.

J is TRBJ2-3 and V is TRBV7-2; 10 bases fit TRBD2. V was clipped by 5 bases and J by 5 bases; unmatched bases: 10. The germline V gene has CDR1 SGHTA and CDR2 FQGNSA. This CDR3 is built from 16 residues. The CDR3 coding sequence is TGTGCCAGCAGCCAAGGAAGCGGGGGGGCGCGAGATACGCAGTATTTT. It encodes CASSQGSGGARDTQYF.

The rearrangement joins TRBV7-2 to TRBJ2-2; D call uncertain. The CDR3 loop spans 15 amino acids. The V and J ends lost 1 base and 5 bases respectively, with 11 bases between them. Germline assignment: CDR1 SGHTA and CDR2 FQGNSA. This CDR3 reads CASSLVRVGTGELFF. The CDR3 nucleotides read TGTGCCAGCAGCTTAGTACGGGTTGGGACCGGGGAGCTGTTTTTT.

The J gene is TRBJ1-5, the V gene TRBV28; 7 nucleotides align to TRBD1. The V segment lost 5 bases and the J segment 2 bases; nucleotides outside the gene matches: 9. There are 16 residues in the CDR3. Germline-derived CDR1 and CDR2 are MDHEN and SYDVKM. CDR3 amino acids: CASSAQGVWGNQPQHF. The DNA for the CDR3 is TGTGCCAGCAGTGCCCAGGGGGTCTGGGGCAATCAGCCCCAGCATTTT.

V is TRBV6-1 and J is TRBJ1-1, with D possibly TRBD1 on 5 matching bases. The ends were cut back, 6 bases at V and 0 bases at J, with 8 bases in the middle. CDR3 length equals 13 residues. CDR1 is MNHNS, CDR2 SASEGT, per germline. CDR3 DNA: TGTGCCAGCAGAGCGACAGTGAACACTGAAGCTTTCTTT. Its translation is CASRATVNTEAFF.

The chain is built from TRBV4-3 and TRBJ1-4; D call uncertain. There are 16 residues in the CDR3. Germline lookup yields CDR1 LGHNA and CDR2 YSLEER. V gave up 0 bases and J gave up 0 bases, with 8 bases separating them. The CDR3 reads CASSQDWSATNEKLFF. The DNA of the CDR3 is TGCGCCAGCAGCCAAGATTGGAGTGCAACTAATGAAAAACTGTTTTTT.